The sequence of this T cell receptor (beta chain) was determined in a study of T-cell memory formation after mild COVID-19. The germline gives CDR1 MNHEY, CDR2 SVGAGI. Trimming took 5 bases from V and 0 from J, leaving 8 bases between them. CDR3 size: 14 residues. TCRdb passed the 5' RACE reads through MiXCR, listing each CDR3 protein once. The sample holds about 350,000 distinct CDR3 sequences, around 13% seen once. This clonotype was picked up many times. The antigen is unknown. General study findings and limits: A subset of responding clones appeared in pre-infection memory, suggesting cross-reactive memory joined.

The receptor's source is a young man who had mild COVID-19 (a few samples of this study predate the infection). Cell type and time point are not known. This sequence joins TRBV6-5 and TRBJ1-5; D remains ambiguous. Sequencing input: PBMCs or a T cell subset sorted from them (not recorded which). The CDR3 coding sequence is TGTGCCAGCAGTATAAGTTATAGCAATCAGCCCCAGCATTTT. Translation gives CASSISYSNQPQHF.